This T cell receptor (beta chain) was sequenced during a study of blood T cell repertoires in COVID-19. Study background: PBMCs, B-cell-depleted T cells, or T cells provided the cDNA or gDNA that made up the material.

This CDR3 comprises 15 residues. After removal of 5 bases from V and 2 bases from J, the junction contained 5 bases not matched to a gene. Germline V CDR1 and CDR2: SEHNR, FQNEAQ (reference sequence). Authors' methods: Estimates of nucleated cell counts were drawn from the amplification of reference gene primers. Assay: immunoSEQ multiplex PCR; the TCRdb copy retains only in-frame clones and omits some. The V and J calls and clone size were taken over from that table, and D and trimming were inferred from the DNA. Of approximately 250,000 clones in the sample, 84% were seen once. This chain uses TRBV7-9 with TRBJ2-5, with 10 bases identical to TRBD1. The TCR originated in a human donor in a cohort sampled during active COVID-19. Input material: peripheral blood. The CDR3 DNA sequence: TGTGCCAGCAGCAAGGGACAGGGGCCTCAAGAGACCCAGTACTTC. Translating it yields CASSKGQGPQETQYF.